A single sample gave rise to the 29 T cell receptor beta chains below, sequenced in a study of shared clonotypes between healthy human individuals. Libraries were prepared by immunoSEQ multiplex PCR; TCRdb keeps only in-frame clonotypes and omits some of them. The sample lists roughly 2,000,000 clones, about 95% occurring once. Naivety among CD8 cells was defined by CD45RO negativity and positive CCR7 selection, thereby excluding terminally differentiated effector memory CD45RA+ cells. Sequencing was carried out using naive CD8+ T cells sorted from blood. All receptors derive from a young man in good health.

J is TRBJ1-2 and V is TRBV6-5, with TRBD1 matching over 10 bases. The ends lost 2 bases at V and 0 bases at J; junction bases unmatched: 0. CDR1 MNHEY and CDR2 SVGAGI come from the germline V gene. The length of the CDR3 is 15 residues. The CDR3 sequence: CASSYGTGANYGYTF. For the CDR3, the DNA is TGTGCCAGCAGTTACGGGACAGGGGCTAACTATGGCTACACCTTC.

The rearrangement uses TRBV15 and TRBJ2-1; possibly TRBD1 or TRBD2 for D (5 bases each). The ends were cut back, 5 bases at V and 8 bases at J, with 19 bases in the middle. CDR3 length: 15 residues. Per the germline V gene, CDR1 is LNHNV and CDR2 is YYDKDF (reference sequence). For the CDR3, the DNA is TGTGCCACCAGCTTTACCGGGACCGTTTTTGATGAGCAGTTCTTC. Amino acids: CATSFTGTVFDEQFF.

J is TRBJ2-1 and V is TRBV7-9, with D uncertain. The CDR3 extends over 15 amino acids. CDR1 is SEHNR, CDR2 FQNEAQ, per germline (reference sequence). V was trimmed by 5 bases and J by 0 bases, leaving 11 bases between them. CDR3: CASSLRLGSYNEQFF. The DNA of the CDR3 is TGTGCCAGCAGCCTTCGTCTAGGCTCCTACAATGAGCAGTTCTTC.

The genes are TRBV9 and TRBJ2-2; the D is unclear. The V end lost 0 bases, the J end lost 4 bases, and 10 bases lay between the germline ends. This CDR3 spans 15 amino acids. Per the germline V gene, CDR1 is SGDLS and CDR2 is YYNGEE. The CDR3 spells CASSVEVEPTGELFF. The CDR3, as DNA: TGTGCCAGCAGCGTAGAGGTAGAGCCCACCGGGGAGCTGTTTTTT. The full variable domain, with the rest looked up from reference TRBV9 and TRBJ2-2, is DSGVTQTPKHLITATGQRVTLRCSPRSGDLSVYWYQQSLDQGLQFLIQYYNGEERAKGNILERFSAQQFPDLHSELNLSSLELGDSALYFCASSVEVEPTGELFFGEGSRLTVL.

Note on this clone: Other nucleotide sequences in the sample specify the same CDR3. The chain uses TRBV4-1 and TRBJ1-1; D may be TRBD1 (6 bases). The CDR3 length is 13 residues. V shed 1 base and J shed 6 bases, with 9 bases lying between them. CDR1 and CDR2 (germline): MGHRA, YSYEKL. DNA for the CDR3: TGCGCCAGCAGCCAAGTAGGACAGTCTGAAGCTTTCTTT. As protein: CASSQVGQSEAFF.

The V gene is TRBV28, the J gene TRBJ1-6; D gene uncertain. The V and J ends lost 2 bases and 0 bases respectively, with 8 bases between them. The germline CDR1 and CDR2 sequences are MDHEN and SYDVKM. This CDR3 has 16 amino acids. Written as DNA, the CDR3 is TGTGCCAGCAGTTTACAAAAGAGCTCCTATAATTCACCCCTCCACTTT. Residues: CASSLQKSSYNSPLHF.

The V and J genes are TRBV5-8 and TRBJ1-1; D may be TRBD1 (5 bases). CDR1 is SGHTS and CDR2 is YDEGEE in the germline V gene. The V and J ends lost 0 bases and 1 base respectively, with 7 bases between them. The CDR3 extends over 14 amino acids. DNA of the CDR3: TGTGCCAGCAGCTTGGAACAGGAGAACACTGAAGCTTTCTTT. This gives the protein CASSLEQENTEAFF.

This clone was picked up a small number of times. CDR3 sequence: CASSYGGVTGELFF. The CDR3 DNA reads TGTGCCAGCAGTTACGGTGGGGTCACCGGGGAGCTGTTTTTT. V and J are TRBV6-5 and TRBJ2-2; D gene ambiguous. The germline V gene encodes CDR1 MNHEY and CDR2 SVGAGI. The length of the CDR3 is 14 residues. The ends were cut back, 2 bases at V and 4 bases at J, with 8 bases in the middle.

The V gene is TRBV11-2, the J gene TRBJ2-3; 9 nucleotides line up with TRBD2. The germline CDR1 and CDR2 sequences are SGHAT and FQNNGV. V shed 6 bases and J 0 bases; nucleotides not matched to a gene: 7. This CDR3 region has 16 residues. CDR3 DNA: TGTGCCAGCAGGGAAGCGGGGGGCCTAAGCACAGATACGCAGTATTTT. Protein product: CASREAGGLSTDTQYF.

The CDR3 sequence is CASSERGQLAYNEQFF. In nucleotides, the CDR3 is TGTGCCAGCAGTGAAAGAGGGCAGCTGGCCTACAATGAGCAGTTCTTC. The chain employs TRBV6-4 and TRBJ2-1, with D possibly matching TRBD2 (5 bases). The CDR3 totals 16 residues. CDR1 MRHNA and CDR2 SNTAGT come from the germline V gene. Trimming cost V 3 bases and J 2 bases, with 14 bases left between them.

J is TRBJ2-2 and V is TRBV27, with D perhaps matching TRBD2 (5 bases). Germline values: CDR1 MNHEY, CDR2 SMNVEV (reference sequence). The CDR3 is 16 residues long. The V gene lost 3 bases and the J gene lost 2 bases, with 13 bases spanning the gap. CDR3 sequence (DNA): TGTGCCAGCAGTTTTTCATCCGGGGAAAACACCGGGGAGCTGTTTTTT. Residues: CASSFSSGENTGELFF.

The genes are TRBV4-1 and TRBJ1-5, with TRBD1 matching 9 bases. This CDR3 region has 15 residues. Germline CDR1 reads MGHRA; CDR2 reads YSYEKL. V dropped 1 base and J dropped 2; count of bases not matched to a gene: 0. CDR3 amino acids: CASSQGTGGNQPQHF. The CDR3 nucleotides are TGCGCCAGCAGCCAAGGGACAGGGGGCAATCAGCCCCAGCATTTT.

CDR3 bases: TGTGCCAGCAGTGAATTGGCAGACAACTACGAGCAGTACTTC. Its protein product is CASSELADNYEQYF. The V and J genes are TRBV2 and TRBJ2-7, with D uncertain. There are 14 residues in the CDR3. V lost 2 bases and J 3 bases, leaving 11 bases between the germline ends. Germline lookup yields CDR1 SNHLY and CDR2 FYNNEI.

This clone occurred once. This rearrangement joins TRBV10-3 to TRBJ2-2; 7 bases map to TRBD2. Germline V gene lookup returns CDR1 ENHRY and CDR2 SYGVKD. Trimming took 0 bases from V and 5 from J; bases not matched to a gene: 12. This CDR3 spans 18 amino acids. This chain's CDR3 is CAISESLRREGSTGELFF. The DNA for the CDR3 is TGTGCCATCAGTGAGTCCTTGAGGAGGGAGGGCTCTACCGGGGAGCTGTTTTTT.

In DNA, the CDR3 is TGTGCCAGCAGCTCTAATCCGGCGGGAGGGAACCAAGAGACCCAGTACTTC. It specifies CASSSNPAGGNQETQYF. The rearrangement links TRBV13 to TRBJ2-5; TRBD2 matches 9 bases. V dropped 4 bases and J dropped 0; count of bases not matched to a gene: 9. CDR1 and CDR2 from the germline V gene are PRHDT and FYEKMQ (reference sequence). There are 17 residues in the CDR3.

Only a few counts were recorded for this clone. This chain uses TRBV10-2 with TRBJ2-7, with D possibly matching TRBD2 (5 bases). This CDR3 has 13 residues. Looked up from germline, CDR1 is WSHSY and CDR2 is SAAADI. The V end lost 5 bases, the J end lost 3 bases, and 11 bases lay between the germline ends. CDR3 amino acids: CASSPHRDYEQYF. CDR3 nucleotide sequence: TGCGCCAGCAGTCCCCACCGGGACTACGAGCAGTACTTC.

This clone was counted a single time. The chain carries TRBV9 and TRBJ1-6; TRBD1 is a possible D gene (6 bases). In germline, CDR1 is SGDLS, CDR2 YYNGEE. The CDR3 has 14 residues. Trimming pared 0 bases from V and 10 bases from J, leaving 11 bases between. DNA for the CDR3: TGTGCCAGCAGCGTAGATGGGGGCAGATCACCCCTCCACTTT. Residues: CASSVDGGRSPLHF.

This clone was seen only once. The rearrangement joins TRBV27 to TRBJ2-5; TRBD2 aligns across 14 bases. The germline V gene has CDR1 MNHEY and CDR2 SMNVEV (reference sequence). The CDR3 length is 16 residues. The ends lost 6 bases at V and 5 bases at J; junction bases unmatched: 8. CDR3 region: CASSYGLAGGGETQYF. The CDR3 bases are TGTGCCAGCAGCTACGGACTAGCGGGGGGCGGGGAGACCCAGTACTTC.

A word on this clone: Other DNA sequences in this specimen translate into the identical CDR3. V is TRBV19 and J is TRBJ2-7; D is possibly TRBD1 or TRBD2 (5 bases each). The CDR3 spans 13 residues. CDR1 and CDR2 (germline): LNHDA, SQIVND (reference sequence). The germline V and J ends were trimmed by 5 bases and 4 bases, with 12 bases remaining between them. CDR3 nucleotides: TGTGCCAGTAGTGGGGGTTTAGGGTACGAGCAGTACTTC. This encodes CASSGGLGYEQYF.

With respect to this clone: The sample holds other DNA sequences that translate to the same CDR3. The CDR3 loop reads CAWSVGPSYEQYF. The CDR3 nucleotides are TGTGCCTGGAGTGTAGGTCCCTCCTACGAGCAGTACTTC. The chain carries TRBV30 and TRBJ2-7; D is uncertain. Germline V gene sequence: CDR1 GTSNPN, CDR2 SVGIG (reference sequence). The CDR3 length is 13 residues. V lost 0 bases to trimming and J lost 0 bases, with 6 bases between them.

The chain employs TRBV19 and TRBJ2-7, with D possibly being TRBD2 (5 bases). The V gene's germline CDR1 is LNHDA and CDR2 SQIVND (reference sequence). V lost 5 bases and J lost 0, with 14 bases in between. This CDR3 is built from 15 residues. The CDR3 nucleotides are TGTGCCAGTAGTGGCGAGGCCGAGGGCTCCTACGAGCAGTACTTC. Encoded protein: CASSGEAEGSYEQYF.

The chain couples TRBV19 to TRBJ2-2, with D possibly TRBD2 on 6 matching bases. Looked up from germline, CDR1 is LNHDA and CDR2 is SQIVND (reference sequence). The CDR3 is 16 amino acids. V lost 3 bases and J lost 4, with 15 bases in between. The CDR3 nucleotides are TGTGCCAGTAGTATGGGGCGGGGTTCGCTCACCGGGGAGCTGTTTTTT. Translated, it gives CASSMGRGSLTGELFF.

In regard to this clone: Germline is not matched at one junction end, which may reflect a read error. The chain links TRBV2 to TRBJ2-5; D not resolved. This CDR3 spans 13 amino acids. Germline V gene sequence: CDR1 SNHLY, CDR2 FYNNEI. The CDR3 bases are TGTGCCAGCAGTGAAATGGCTATAGAGATCCAGTACTTC. Translated: CASSEMAIEIQYF.

The chain links TRBV6-6 to TRBJ2-7, with D perhaps matching TRBD2 (6 bases). Trimming removed 0 bases at V and 5 bases at J, with 11 bases between. CDR3 length: 14 amino acids. Germline loops: CDR1 MNHNY, CDR2 SVGAGI (reference sequence). The chain's CDR3 is CASSYSSWGDEQYF. CDR3 nucleotide sequence: TGTGCCAGCAGTTACTCGTCTTGGGGGGACGAGCAGTACTTC.

The genes are TRBV5-5 and TRBJ2-2; the D gene could be TRBD1 or TRBD2 (5 bases each). This CDR3 has 13 amino acids. Germline assignment: CDR1 SGHKS and CDR2 YYEKEE (reference sequence). V was clipped by 2 bases and J by 6 bases, with 8 bases between them. As DNA, the CDR3 is TGTGCCAGCAGCTTTGGGGGTGCCGGGGAGCTGTTTTTT. Translated, it gives CASSFGGAGELFF.

The chain is built from TRBV6-1 and TRBJ2-7; 7 bases match TRBD1. V lost 5 bases and J lost 6; bases outside the gene matches: 4. This CDR3 region has 12 residues. Germline V gene data show CDR1 as MNHNS and CDR2 as SASEGT. This CDR3 reads CASSKTGFEQYF. The CDR3 DNA reads as TGTGCCAGCAGTAAGACAGGGTTCGAGCAGTACTTC.

This clone appeared a few times. This chain uses TRBV5-1 with TRBJ1-1, with D hard to call. Trimming took 3 bases from V and 2 from J, leaving 8 bases between them. Per germline, CDR1 SGHRS and CDR2 YFSETQ. The CDR3 loop spans 13 amino acids. CDR3 sequence reads: CASSYDTNTEAFF. The CDR3 DNA follows: TGCGCCAGCAGCTACGACACCAACACTGAAGCTTTCTTT.

The V call is TRBV29-1, the J call TRBJ1-2, with D unresolved. The V gene's germline CDR1 is SQVTM and CDR2 ANQGSEA. This CDR3 is 14 amino acids long. The ends were cut back, 0 bases at V and 4 bases at J, with 12 bases in the middle. CDR3 in amino acids: CSVEDPGIPYGYTF. CDR3 sequence (DNA): TGCAGCGTTGAAGATCCCGGGATCCCCTATGGCTACACCTTC.

Concerning this clone: The sample holds other DNA sequences that translate to the same CDR3. CDR3 sequence (DNA): TGTGCCAGTAGTATCGAACAGGGGGCTTACGAGCAGTACTTC. This translates into CASSIEQGAYEQYF. The chain joins TRBV19 to TRBJ2-7; TRBD1 agrees at 9 bases. The J segment lost 4 bases and the V segment lost 3 bases, leaving 4 bases of the junction unmatched. The CDR3 totals 14 residues. The germline V gene encodes CDR1 LNHDA and CDR2 SQIVND (reference sequence).